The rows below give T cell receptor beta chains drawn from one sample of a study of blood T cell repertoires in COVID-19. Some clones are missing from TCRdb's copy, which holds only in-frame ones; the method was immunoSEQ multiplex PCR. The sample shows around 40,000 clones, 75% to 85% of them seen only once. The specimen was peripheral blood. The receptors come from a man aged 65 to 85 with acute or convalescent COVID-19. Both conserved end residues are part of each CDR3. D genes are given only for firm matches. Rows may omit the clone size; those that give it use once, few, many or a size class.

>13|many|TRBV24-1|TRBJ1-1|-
TGTGCCACCAGTGTCGGCCGGGGGACTGAAGCTTTCTTT
CATSVGRGTEAFF
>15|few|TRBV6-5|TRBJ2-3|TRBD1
TGTGCCAGCAGTCGTCGACAGGGGCTGGAGGATACGCAGTATTTT
CASSRRQGLEDTQYF
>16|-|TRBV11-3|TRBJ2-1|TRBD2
TGTGCCAGCAGCCTGGGACTAGCGGGCACCTACAATGAGCAGTTCTTC
CASSLGLAGTYNEQFF
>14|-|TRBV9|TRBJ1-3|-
TGTGCCAGCAGCCCTACGGTCTCTGGAAACACCATATATTTT
CASSPTVSGNTIYF
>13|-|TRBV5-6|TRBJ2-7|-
TGTGCCAGCGGGGAAGGGAGCTCCTACGAGCAGTACTTC
CASGEGSSYEQYF
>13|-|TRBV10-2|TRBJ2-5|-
TGCGCCAGCAGTGATAGGACAGAAGAGACCCAGTACTTC
CASSDRTEETQYF
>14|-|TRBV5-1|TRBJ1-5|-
TGCGCCAGCAGCCCGGACAGAGCCAATCAGCCCCAGCATTTT
CASSPDRANQPQHF
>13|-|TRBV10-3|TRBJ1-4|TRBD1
TGTGCCATCAGTGAACAGGGGAATGAAAAACTGTTTTTT
CAISEQGNEKLFF
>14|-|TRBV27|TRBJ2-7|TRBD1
TGTGCCAGCAGTCAGCAGGGACAGGGGTACGAGCAGTACTTC
CASSQQGQGYEQYF
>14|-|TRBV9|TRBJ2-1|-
-
CASSVGTGIPLKIF
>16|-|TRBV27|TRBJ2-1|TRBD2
TGTGCCAGCAGTTTCCCGACTAGCGGGAGTACCAATGAGCAGTTCTTC
CASSFPTSGSTNEQFF
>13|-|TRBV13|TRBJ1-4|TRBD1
TGTGCCAGCAGCTCGACAGGGGGGGAAAAACTGTTTTTT
CASSSTGGEKLFF